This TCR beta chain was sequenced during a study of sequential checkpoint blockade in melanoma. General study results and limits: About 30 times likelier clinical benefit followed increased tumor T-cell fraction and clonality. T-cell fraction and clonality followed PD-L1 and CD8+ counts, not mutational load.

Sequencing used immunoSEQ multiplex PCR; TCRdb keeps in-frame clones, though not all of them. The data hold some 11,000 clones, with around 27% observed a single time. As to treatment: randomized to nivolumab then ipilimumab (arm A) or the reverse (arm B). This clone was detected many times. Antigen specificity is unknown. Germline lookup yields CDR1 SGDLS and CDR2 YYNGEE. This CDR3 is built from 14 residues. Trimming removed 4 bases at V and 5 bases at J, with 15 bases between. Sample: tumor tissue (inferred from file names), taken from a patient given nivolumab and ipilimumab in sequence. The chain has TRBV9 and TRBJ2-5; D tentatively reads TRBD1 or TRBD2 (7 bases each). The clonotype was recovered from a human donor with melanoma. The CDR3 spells CASSPGGGGETQYF. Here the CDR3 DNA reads TGTGCCAGCAGCCCTGGGGGAGGGGGCGAGACCCAGTACTTC.